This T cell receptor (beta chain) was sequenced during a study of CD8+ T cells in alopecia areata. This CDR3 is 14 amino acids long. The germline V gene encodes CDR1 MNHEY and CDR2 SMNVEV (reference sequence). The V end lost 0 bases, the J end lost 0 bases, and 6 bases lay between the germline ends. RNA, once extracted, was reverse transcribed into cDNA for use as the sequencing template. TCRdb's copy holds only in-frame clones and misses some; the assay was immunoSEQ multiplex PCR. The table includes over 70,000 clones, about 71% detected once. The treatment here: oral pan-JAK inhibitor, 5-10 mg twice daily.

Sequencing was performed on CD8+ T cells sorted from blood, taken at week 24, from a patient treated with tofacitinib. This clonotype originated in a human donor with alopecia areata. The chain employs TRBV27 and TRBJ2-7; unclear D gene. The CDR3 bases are TGTGCCAGCAGTTTATCCGGCAGCTCCTACGAGCAGTACTTC. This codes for CASSLSGSSYEQYF.